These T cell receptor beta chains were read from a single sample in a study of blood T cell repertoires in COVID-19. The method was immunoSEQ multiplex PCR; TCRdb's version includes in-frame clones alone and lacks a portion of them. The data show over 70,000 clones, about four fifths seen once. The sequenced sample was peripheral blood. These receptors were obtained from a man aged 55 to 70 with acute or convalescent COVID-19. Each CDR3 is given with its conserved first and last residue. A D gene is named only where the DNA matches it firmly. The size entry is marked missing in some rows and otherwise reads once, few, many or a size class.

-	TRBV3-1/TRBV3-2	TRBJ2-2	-	TGTGCCAGCACGTTTCGGGGAAACACCGGGGAGCTGTTTTTT	CASTFRGNTGELFF
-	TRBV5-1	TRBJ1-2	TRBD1	TGCGCCAGCAGCACGCGACAGGGAGGCGGCTACACCTTC	CASSTRQGGGYTF
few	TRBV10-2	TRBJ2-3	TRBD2	TGCGCCAGCAGAGCTAGCGGGAGGTCGGATACGCAGTATTTT	CASRASGRSDTQYF
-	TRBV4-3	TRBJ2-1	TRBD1	TGCGCCAGCAGCCTAGACTCGGGACAGGGCCCTCGTGAGCAGTTCTTC	CASSLDSGQGPREQFF
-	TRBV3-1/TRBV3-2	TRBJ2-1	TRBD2	TGTGCCAGCAGCCCCAGCGGGAGGGGGGACAATGAGCAGTTCTTC	CASSPSGRGDNEQFF
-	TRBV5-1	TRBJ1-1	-	TGCGCCAGCACCCGGGGGAGCGGCAACACTGAAGCTTTCTTT	CASTRGSGNTEAFF
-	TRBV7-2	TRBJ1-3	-	TGTGCCAGCAGCCCCGGACACCAGTCGAACACCATATATTTT	CASSPGHQSNTIYF
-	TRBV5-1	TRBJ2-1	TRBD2	TGCGCCAGCAGCTTAACTAGCGGGGGCTACAATGAGCAGTTCTTC	CASSLTSGGYNEQFF
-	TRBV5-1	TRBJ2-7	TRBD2	TGCGCCAGCAGCTTGCTCGGGACTAGCGGGAACGAGCAGTACTTC	CASSLLGTSGNEQYF
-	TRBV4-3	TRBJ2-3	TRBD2	TGCGCCAGCAGCCAACAGGACGGGGGGGGATCAGATACGCAGTATTTT	CASSQQDGGGSDTQYF
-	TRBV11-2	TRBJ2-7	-	TGTGCCAGCAGCTTAGATGGGGCGGAGCATGAGCAGTACTTC	CASSLDGAEHEQYF
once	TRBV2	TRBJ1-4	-	TGTGCCAGCAGTCCGACAGGTCTCAATGAAAAACTGTTTTTT	CASSPTGLNEKLFF
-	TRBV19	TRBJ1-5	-	TGTGCCAGTAGTGACGGCGGGAAGAGCAATCAGCCCCAGCATTTT	CASSDGGKSNQPQHF
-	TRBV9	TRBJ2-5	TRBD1	TGTGCCAGCAGCGACACCCGGGACAGTGAGACCCAGTACTTC	CASSDTRDSETQYF
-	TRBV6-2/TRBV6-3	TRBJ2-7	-	TGTGCCAGCAGATACGTTTGGGGGGGGCCCGCATACGAGCAGTACTTC	CASRYVWGGPAYEQYF
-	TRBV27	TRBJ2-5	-	TGTCGAGGGAATCAAGAGACCCAGTACTTC	CRGNQETQYF
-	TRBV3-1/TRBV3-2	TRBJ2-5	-	TGTGCCAGCAGCCAAGGTCGGACTTTCAAAGAGACCCAGTACTTC	CASSQGRTFKETQYF
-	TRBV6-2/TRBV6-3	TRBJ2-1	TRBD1	TGTGCCAGCAGTTACTTCGACAGGGCCGACAATGAGCAGTTCTTC	CASSYFDRADNEQFF
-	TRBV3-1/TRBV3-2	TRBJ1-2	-	TGTGCCAGCAGTCTAAGGGGCGCTAACTATGGCTACACCTTC	CASSLRGANYGYTF
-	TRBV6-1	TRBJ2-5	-	TGTGCCAGTCAGGGGAATTGGCAAGAGACCCAGTACTTC	CASQGNWQETQYF
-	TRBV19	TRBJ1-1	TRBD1	TGTGCCAGTAGACGGGACAGGAAGAACACTGAAGCTTTCTTT	CASRRDRKNTEAFF
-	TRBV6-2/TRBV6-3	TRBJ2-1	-	TGTGCCAGCAGCTGGGAGACTCGCTCCTACAATGAGCAGTTCTTC	CASSWETRSYNEQFF
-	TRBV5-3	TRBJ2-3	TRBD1	TGTGCCAGAAAATACAGGGGAAGTACAGATACGCAGTATTTT	CARKYRGSTDTQYF
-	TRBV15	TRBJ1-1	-	TGTGCCACCAGCACAGAGTTCCGCGGGGTCGGGAGGCCGGACACTGAAGCTTTCTTT	CATSTEFRGVGRPDTEAFF
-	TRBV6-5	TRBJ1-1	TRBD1	TGTGCCAGCAGCAGGGGGGTTAGGACTGAAGCTTTCTTT	CASSRGVRTEAFF
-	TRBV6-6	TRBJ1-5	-	TGTGCCATCAAAACAGGGCATAGCAATCAGCCCCAGCATTTT	CAIKTGHSNQPQHF
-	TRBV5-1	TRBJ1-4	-	TGCGCCAGCAGCTTGTTTCCGGGGTCGTCCCCGACTAATGAAAAACTGTTTTTT	CASSLFPGSSPTNEKLFF
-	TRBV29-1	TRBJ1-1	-	TGCAGCGTTGGTGAGGACTACACTGAAGCTTTCTTT	CSVGEDYTEAFF
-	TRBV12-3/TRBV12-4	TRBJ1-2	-	TGTGCCAGCAACCCGGGTGGAAGCTATGGCTACACCTTC	CASNPGGSYGYTF
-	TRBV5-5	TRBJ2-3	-	TGTGCCAGCAGCTTGGTTCAGGCAGAAGATACGCAGTATTTT	CASSLVQAEDTQYF
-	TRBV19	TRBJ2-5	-	TGTGCCAGTAGTATCGACTGGGGAGTGACCCAGTACTTC	CASSIDWGVTQYF
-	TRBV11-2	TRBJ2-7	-	TGTGCCAGCAGCTTATTCACGTCGGGTTACGAGCAGTACTTC	CASSLFTSGYEQYF
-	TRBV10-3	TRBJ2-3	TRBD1	TGTGCCACCGGACAGGCGAGAGATACGCAGTATTTT	CATGQARDTQYF
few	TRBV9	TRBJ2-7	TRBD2	TGTGCCAGCAGCGTCTTAGGACTAGCGGGATACGAGCAGTACTTC	CASSVLGLAGYEQYF
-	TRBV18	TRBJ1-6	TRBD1	TGTGCCAGCTCATGGGACAGGTATAATTCACCCCTCCACTTT	CASSWDRYNSPLHF
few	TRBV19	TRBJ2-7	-	TGTGCCAGTAGTAGCCGGGACACCCGAAAACTGTACTTC	CASSSRDTRKLYF
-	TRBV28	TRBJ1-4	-	TGTGCCAGCAGTCCCTCGACAGGATCTAATGAAAAACTGTTTTTT	CASSPSTGSNEKLFF
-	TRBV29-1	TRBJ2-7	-	TGCAGCGTTGAAGGATCGGGCTCCTACGAGCAGTACTTC	CSVEGSGSYEQYF
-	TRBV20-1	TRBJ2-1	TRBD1	TGCAGTGCTGGACAGGGAAATGAGCAGTTCTTC	CSAGQGNEQFF
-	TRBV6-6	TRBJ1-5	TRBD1	TGTGCCACCTGGGACAGCGTCAATCAGCCCCAGCATTTT	CATWDSVNQPQHF
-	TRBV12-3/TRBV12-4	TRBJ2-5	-	TGTGCCAGCAGCCCTCGCGGGAAAGAGACCCAGTACTTC	CASSPRGKETQYF
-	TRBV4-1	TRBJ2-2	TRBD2	TGCGCCAGCAGCCAAGAAGGCGGGAGGTACACCGGGGAGCTGTTTTTT	CASSQEGGRYTGELFF
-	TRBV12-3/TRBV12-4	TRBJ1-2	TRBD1	TGTGCCACCAAACAGGGGGCGCAGCAAGGCTACACCTTC	CATKQGAQQGYTF
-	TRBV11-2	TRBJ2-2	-	TGTGCCAGCAGCCAAACAGGGCCCGGGGAGCTGTTTTTT	CASSQTGPGELFF
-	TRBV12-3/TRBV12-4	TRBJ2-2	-	TGTGCCAGCAGCCTGACACCCACCGGGGAGCTGTTTTTT	CASSLTPTGELFF